This T cell receptor beta chain was sequenced in a study of naive and memory T cell subsets. Both TRBC1 and TRBC2 were covered by a beta constant-region primer of two equimolar oligonucleotides. TCRdb reanalysed the UMI-ligation and nested PCR reads using MiXCR and keeps one entry per CDR3 protein. The top ten clones hold roughly 0.14% of a sample with 130,000 to 150,000 distinct CDR3 sequences, about 17% of them seen once. Four subsets defined by CD45RA and CD27 were sorted after CD3, CD4, CD8 and live/dead staining. Findings and caveats of the study: Over 85% of naive TCR sequences appeared only once after error correction, unlike memory subsets.

On this clonotype itself: The antigen remains unidentified.

The sequenced sample consisted of naive CD4+ T cells from blood. This TCR came from a human donor in good health.

DNA of the CDR3: TGTGCCAGCAGTTTAGTCGAGGGTGGAGCAGATACGCAGTATTTT. It specifies CASSLVEGGADTQYF. The V and J genes are TRBV27 and TRBJ2-3; D may be TRBD2 (5 bases). This CDR3 has 15 residues. Germline CDR1 is MNHEY and CDR2 is SMNVEV (reference sequence). V was clipped by 2 bases and J by 4 bases, with 13 bases between them.